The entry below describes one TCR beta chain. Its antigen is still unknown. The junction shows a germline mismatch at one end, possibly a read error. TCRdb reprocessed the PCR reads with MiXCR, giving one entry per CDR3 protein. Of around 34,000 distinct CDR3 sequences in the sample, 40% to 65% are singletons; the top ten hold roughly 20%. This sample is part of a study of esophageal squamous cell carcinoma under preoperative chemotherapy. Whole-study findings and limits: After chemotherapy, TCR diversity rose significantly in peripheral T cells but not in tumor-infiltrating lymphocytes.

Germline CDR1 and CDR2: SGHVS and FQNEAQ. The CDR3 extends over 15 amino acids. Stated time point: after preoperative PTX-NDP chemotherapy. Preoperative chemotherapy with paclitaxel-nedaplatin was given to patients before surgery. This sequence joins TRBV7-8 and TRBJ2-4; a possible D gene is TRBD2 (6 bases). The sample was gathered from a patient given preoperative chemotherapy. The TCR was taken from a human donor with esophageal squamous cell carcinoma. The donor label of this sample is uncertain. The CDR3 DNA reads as TGTGGCAGCGGCTTGGTGGGGGGAGCCAAAAACACTCAGTACTTT. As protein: CGSGLVGGAKNTQYF.